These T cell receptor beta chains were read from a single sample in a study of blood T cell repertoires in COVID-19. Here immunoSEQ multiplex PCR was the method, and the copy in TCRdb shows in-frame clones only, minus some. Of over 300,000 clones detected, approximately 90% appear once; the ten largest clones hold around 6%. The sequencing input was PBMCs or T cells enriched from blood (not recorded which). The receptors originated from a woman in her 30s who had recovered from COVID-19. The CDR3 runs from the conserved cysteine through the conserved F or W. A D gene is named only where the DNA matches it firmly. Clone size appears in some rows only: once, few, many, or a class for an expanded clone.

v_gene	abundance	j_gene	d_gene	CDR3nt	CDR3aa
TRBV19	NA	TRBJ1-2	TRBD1	TGTGCCAGTAGTATGCGGCAGGGGGCGGTCACGGACTATGGCTACACCTTC	CASSMRQGAVTDYGYTF
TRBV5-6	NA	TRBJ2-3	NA	TGTGCCAGCAGCTTGCCGGGGGGCGGAGATACGCAGTATTTT	CASSLPGGGDTQYF
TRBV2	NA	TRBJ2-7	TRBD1	TGTGCCAGCAGTCTGACAGGGTTTAGGTACGAGCAGTACTTC	CASSLTGFRYEQYF
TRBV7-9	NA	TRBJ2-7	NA	TGTGCCAGCAGCGTCTACAGGGCCTACGAGCAGTACTTC	CASSVYRAYEQYF
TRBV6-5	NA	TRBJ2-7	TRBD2	TGTGCCAGACGGACTAGCTCCTACGAGCAGTACTTC	CARRTSSYEQYF
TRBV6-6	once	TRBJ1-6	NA	TGTGCCAGCGGCAGGAATAATTCACCCCTCCACTTT	CASGRNNSPLHF
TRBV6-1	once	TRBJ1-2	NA	TGTGCCAGCAGTGAACAGTTTTCTAACTATGGCTACACCTTC	CASSEQFSNYGYTF
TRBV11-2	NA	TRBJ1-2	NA	TGTGCCAGCAGCGACGACAGAAACTATGGCTACACCTTC	CASSDDRNYGYTF
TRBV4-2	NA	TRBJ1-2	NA	TGTGCCAGCAGCCAAGAAACGGGTCAGGGCTATGGCTACACCTTC	CASSQETGQGYGYTF
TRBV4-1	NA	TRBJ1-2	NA	TGCGCCAGCAGCCAAGGACCCTCCGGGAATGGCTACACCTTC	CASSQGPSGNGYTF
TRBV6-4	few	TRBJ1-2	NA	TGTGCCAGCAGTGAAACAGGCTATGGCTACACCTTC	CASSETGYGYTF
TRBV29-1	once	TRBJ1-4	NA	TGCAGCGTTGAAGGTCCCGGGGGGGGCGAAAAACTGTTTTTT	CSVEGPGGGEKLFF
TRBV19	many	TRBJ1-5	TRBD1	TGTGCCAGTAGCCCGGGACAGGGGATCCAGCATTTT	CASSPGQGIQHF
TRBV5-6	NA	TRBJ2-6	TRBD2	TGTGCCAGCAGCTTGGAGGGGAGGGGTTACTCTGGGGCCAACGTCCTGACTTTC	CASSLEGRGYSGANVLTF
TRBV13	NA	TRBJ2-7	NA	TGTGCCAGCAGCTTAGTCGGGGAATGGGAGCAGTACTTC	CASSLVGEWEQYF
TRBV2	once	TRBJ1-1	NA	TGTGCCAGCAGCACAGGGTTCACTGAAGCTTTCTTT	CASSTGFTEAFF
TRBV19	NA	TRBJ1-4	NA	TGTGCCAGTAGTATGAAACAGCAAAATGAAAAACTGTTTTTT	CASSMKQQNEKLFF
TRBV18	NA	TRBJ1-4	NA	TGTGCCAGCTCACCAGGCCCGGGGAGGGAACTGTTTTTT	CASSPGPGRELFF
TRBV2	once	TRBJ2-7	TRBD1	TGTGCCAGCAGACGACAGGGGGGGTACGAGCAGTACTTC	CASRRQGGYEQYF
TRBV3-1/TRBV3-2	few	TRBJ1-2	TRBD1	TGTGCCAGCAGCCAGCTGAAAAGGGGGCGAAACTATGGCTACACCTTC	CASSQLKRGRNYGYTF
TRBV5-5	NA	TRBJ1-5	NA	TGTGCCAGCAGCTTGGGGCAGAATAGCAATCAGCCCCAGCATTTT	CASSLGQNSNQPQHF
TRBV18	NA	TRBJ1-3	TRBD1	TGTGCCAGCTCACAATACCAGGGGGACCCCTCTGGAAACACCATATATTTT	CASSQYQGDPSGNTIYF
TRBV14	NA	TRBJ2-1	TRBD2	TGTGCCAGCACCCTAGCGGGGGGCCCCAACAATGAGCAGTTCTTC	CASTLAGGPNNEQFF
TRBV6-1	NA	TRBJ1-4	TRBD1	TGTGCCAGCAGTGACTTCCTATTGTCAGGGGGCTTTGCAACTAATGAAAAACTGTTTTTT	CASSDFLLSGGFATNEKLFF
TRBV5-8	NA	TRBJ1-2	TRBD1	TGTGCCAGCACTGTGACAGGGGGCAACGGCTACACCTTC	CASTVTGGNGYTF